This record concerns one T cell receptor (beta chain) sequence. The CDR3 spans 16 residues. The germline gives CDR1 SEHNR, CDR2 FQNEAQ (reference sequence). V was clipped by 3 bases and J by 3 bases, with 16 bases between them. The data stem from a study of T cell changes during pregnancy in multiple sclerosis. TCRdb's table, derived via immunoSEQ multiplex PCR, lists solely in-frame clones and lacks some. The profile shows tens of thousands of clones, over 90% of them singletons. The TCR originated in a female donor with multiple sclerosis, enrolled in a pregnancy study. V gene TRBV7-9 combines with J gene TRBJ2-3; tentative D call: TRBD2 (5 bases). The starting material was CD8+ T cells from peripheral blood mononuclear cells, obtained in the third trimester of pregnancy. The chain's CDR3 is CASSFARGWDTDTQYF. The CDR3 DNA is TGTGCCAGCAGCTTCGCCCGCGGGTGGGATACAGATACGCAGTATTTT.